A selection of T cell receptor beta chains follows, all from one sample in a study of shared T cell receptors in the human thymus. Data came from immunoSEQ multiplex PCR; TCRdb stores just in-frame clones and leaves some out. The table shows about 660,000 clones, with around nine tenths occurring only once. The sample was also reused in another study, on human thymus T cells.

Sequencing input: thymocytes. All receptors come from a boy under three years old with a congenital heart defect. Both conserved end residues are part of each CDR3. Expanded clones get a size class; other rows say once, few or many, or leave the size out.

V gene: TRBV14; J gene: TRBJ1-1; clone size: .; CDR3 protein: CASSPPRRSSYTEAFF
V gene: TRBV29-1; J gene: TRBJ2-7; clone size: .; CDR3 protein: CSVDGGLDEQYF
V gene: TRBV4-3; J gene: TRBJ2-2; clone size: .; CDR3 protein: CASSQASGTPNTGELFF
V gene: TRBV27; J gene: TRBJ1-5; clone size: .; CDR3 protein: CASWGGNQPQHF
V gene: TRBV4-1; J gene: TRBJ2-3; clone size: .; CDR3 protein: CASSQALDLRDRVADTQYF
V gene: TRBV28; J gene: TRBJ2-1; clone size: few; CDR3 protein: CASSLGPSSYNEQFF
V gene: TRBV4-1; J gene: TRBJ2-3; clone size: .; CDR3 protein: CASSQNGAVGGLSDTQYF
V gene: TRBV4-3; J gene: TRBJ2-1; clone size: .; CDR3 protein: CASSQPGVGNEQFF
V gene: TRBV10-2; J gene: TRBJ1-2; clone size: .; CDR3 protein: CASSVGDRGYGYTF
V gene: TRBV5-6; J gene: TRBJ2-7; clone size: .; CDR3 protein: CASSHTGLQNSSYEQYF
V gene: TRBV11-2; J gene: TRBJ2-7; clone size: .; CDR3 protein: CASSLDKSGRPYEQYF
V gene: TRBV11-1; J gene: TRBJ2-4; clone size: .; CDR3 protein: CASSLDTQNIQYF
V gene: TRBV7-9; J gene: TRBJ2-7; clone size: .; CDR3 protein: CASSLVGVAGGGSYEQYF
V gene: TRBV7-8; J gene: TRBJ2-1; clone size: .; CDR3 protein: CASSAPINGGTRGFYEQFF
V gene: TRBV5-6; J gene: TRBJ1-2; clone size: .; CDR3 protein: CASSLGWDRGPIHPWGYTF
V gene: TRBV29-1; J gene: TRBJ2-7; clone size: .; CDR3 protein: CSVRKHGYEQYF
V gene: TRBV4-1; J gene: TRBJ2-7; clone size: .; CDR3 protein: CASSQVGGSSYEQYF
V gene: TRBV28; J gene: TRBJ1-2; clone size: .; CDR3 protein: CASRNYRDRAGYGYTF
V gene: TRBV15; J gene: TRBJ1-1; clone size: .; CDR3 protein: CATSRGVNVDRVPWTEAFF
V gene: TRBV5-8; J gene: TRBJ2-1; clone size: .; CDR3 protein: CASSLNEQFF
V gene: TRBV7-6; J gene: TRBJ2-1; clone size: .; CDR3 protein: CASSPFEGRDNEQFF
V gene: TRBV7-6; J gene: TRBJ1-2; clone size: .; CDR3 protein: CASSPGAARETNYGYTF
V gene: TRBV27; J gene: TRBJ2-4; clone size: .; CDR3 protein: CASSSRGVGNIQYF
V gene: TRBV2; J gene: TRBJ2-1; clone size: .; CDR3 protein: CASSEGTSGNNEQFF
V gene: TRBV6-5; J gene: TRBJ2-7; clone size: .; CDR3 protein: CASSYSVRISYEQYF
V gene: TRBV28; J gene: TRBJ1-1; clone size: few; CDR3 protein: CASRGRGVTEAFF
V gene: TRBV4-2; J gene: TRBJ2-3; clone size: .; CDR3 protein: CASSQGSGRGTDTQYF
V gene: TRBV10-3; J gene: TRBJ1-1; clone size: .; CDR3 protein: CAIAKGHPNTEAFF
V gene: TRBV9; J gene: TRBJ1-1; clone size: .; CDR3 protein: CASSPRWAQGLEGSTEAFF
V gene: TRBV11-2; J gene: TRBJ2-1; clone size: .; CDR3 protein: CASSLVAAYNEQFF
V gene: TRBV18; J gene: TRBJ2-3; clone size: .; CDR3 protein: CASSPGLAPLTDTQYF
V gene: TRBV4-1; J gene: TRBJ2-7; clone size: .; CDR3 protein: CASSQDPSGSLPYEQYF
V gene: TRBV27; J gene: TRBJ1-5; clone size: .; CDR3 protein: CASSPVGTYSNQPQHF